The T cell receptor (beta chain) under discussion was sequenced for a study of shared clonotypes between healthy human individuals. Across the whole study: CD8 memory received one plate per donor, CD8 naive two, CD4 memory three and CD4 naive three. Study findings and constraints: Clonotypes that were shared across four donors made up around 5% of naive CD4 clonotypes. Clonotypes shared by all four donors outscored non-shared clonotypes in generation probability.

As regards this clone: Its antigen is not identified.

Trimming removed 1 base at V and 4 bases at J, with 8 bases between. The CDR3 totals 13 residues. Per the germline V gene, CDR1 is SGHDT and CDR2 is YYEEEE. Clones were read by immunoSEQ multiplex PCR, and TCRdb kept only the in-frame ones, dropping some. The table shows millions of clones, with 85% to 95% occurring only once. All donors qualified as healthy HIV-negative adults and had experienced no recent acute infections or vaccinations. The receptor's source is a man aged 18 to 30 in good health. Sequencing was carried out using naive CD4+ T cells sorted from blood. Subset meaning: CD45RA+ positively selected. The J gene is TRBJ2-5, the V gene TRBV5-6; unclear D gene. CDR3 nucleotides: TGTGCCAGCAGCTTGCTGTGGGGAGAGACCCAGTACTTC. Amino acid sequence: CASSLLWGETQYF.